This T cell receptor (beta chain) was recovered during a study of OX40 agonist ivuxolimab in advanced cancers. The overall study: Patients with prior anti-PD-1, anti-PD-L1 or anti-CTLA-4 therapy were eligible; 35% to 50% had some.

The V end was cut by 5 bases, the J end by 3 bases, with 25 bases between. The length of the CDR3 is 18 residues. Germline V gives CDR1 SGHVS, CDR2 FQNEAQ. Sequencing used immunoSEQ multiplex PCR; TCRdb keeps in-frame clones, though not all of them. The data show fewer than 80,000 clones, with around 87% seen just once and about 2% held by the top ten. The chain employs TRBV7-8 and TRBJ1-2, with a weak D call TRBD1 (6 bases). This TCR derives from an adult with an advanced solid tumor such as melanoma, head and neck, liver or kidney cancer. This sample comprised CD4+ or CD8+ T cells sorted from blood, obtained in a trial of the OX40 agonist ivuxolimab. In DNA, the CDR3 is TGTGCCAGCAGCCTTGGCCTCCGGGACACAACTAGTTACTATGGCTACACCTTC. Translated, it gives CASSLGLRDTTSYYGYTF.